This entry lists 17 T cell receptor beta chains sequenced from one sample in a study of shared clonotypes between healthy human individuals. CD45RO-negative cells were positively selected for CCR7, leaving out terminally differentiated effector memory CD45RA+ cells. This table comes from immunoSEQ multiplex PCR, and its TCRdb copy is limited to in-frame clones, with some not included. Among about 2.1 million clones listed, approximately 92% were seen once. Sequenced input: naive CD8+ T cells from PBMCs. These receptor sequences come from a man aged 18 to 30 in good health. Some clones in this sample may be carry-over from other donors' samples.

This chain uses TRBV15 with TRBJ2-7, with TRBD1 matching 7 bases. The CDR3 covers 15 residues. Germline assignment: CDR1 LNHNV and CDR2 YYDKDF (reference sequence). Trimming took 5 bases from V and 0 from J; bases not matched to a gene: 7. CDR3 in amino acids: CATSDWTGPSYEQYF. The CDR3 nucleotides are TGTGCCACCAGCGATTGGACAGGACCCTCCTACGAGCAGTACTTC. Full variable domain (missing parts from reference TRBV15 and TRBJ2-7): DAMVIQNPRYQVTQFGKPVTLSCSQTLNHNVMYWYQQKSSQAPKLLFHYYDKDFNNEADTPDNFQSRRPNTSFCFLDIRSPGLGDTAMYLCATSDWTGPSYEQYFGPGTRLTVT.

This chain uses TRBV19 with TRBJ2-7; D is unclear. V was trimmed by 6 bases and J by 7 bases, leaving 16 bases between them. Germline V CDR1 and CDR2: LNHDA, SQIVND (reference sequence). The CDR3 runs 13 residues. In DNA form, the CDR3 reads TGTGCCAGTAGCGCAGACTCACCAGGAGAGCAGTACTTC. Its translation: CASSADSPGEQYF.

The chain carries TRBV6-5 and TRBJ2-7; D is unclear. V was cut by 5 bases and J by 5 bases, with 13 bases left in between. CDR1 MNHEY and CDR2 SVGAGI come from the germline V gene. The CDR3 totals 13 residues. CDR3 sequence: CASSMKARDEQYF. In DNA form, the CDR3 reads TGTGCCAGCAGTATGAAGGCCCGTGACGAGCAGTACTTC.

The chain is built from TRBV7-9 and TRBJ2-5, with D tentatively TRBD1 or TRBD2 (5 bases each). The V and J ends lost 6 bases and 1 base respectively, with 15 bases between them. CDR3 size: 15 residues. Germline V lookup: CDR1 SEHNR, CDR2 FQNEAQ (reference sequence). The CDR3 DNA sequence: TGTGCCAGCAGACACGGGATTGGGGGCCAAGAGACCCAGTACTTC. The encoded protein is CASRHGIGGQETQYF.

The CDR3: CSVGGREVPYNEQFF. In nucleotides, the CDR3 is TGCAGCGTTGGAGGGCGGGAGGTCCCCTACAATGAGCAGTTCTTC. The gene calls are TRBV29-1 and TRBJ2-1; 8 bases fit TRBD2. The V gene's germline CDR1 is SQVTM and CDR2 ANQGSEA. This CDR3 spans 15 amino acids. V was pared by 4 bases and J by 2 bases, with 7 bases of the junction left unmatched.

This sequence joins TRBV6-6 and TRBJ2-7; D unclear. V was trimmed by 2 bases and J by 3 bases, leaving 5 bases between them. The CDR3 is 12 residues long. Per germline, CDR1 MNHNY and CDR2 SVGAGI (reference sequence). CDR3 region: CASSYAFYEQYF. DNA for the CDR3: TGTGCCAGCAGTTACGCGTTCTACGAGCAGTACTTC.

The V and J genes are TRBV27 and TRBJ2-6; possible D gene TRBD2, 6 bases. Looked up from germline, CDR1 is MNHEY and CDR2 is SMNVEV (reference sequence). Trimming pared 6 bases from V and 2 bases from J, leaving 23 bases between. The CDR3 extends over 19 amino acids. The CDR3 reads CASRVWGDQSPAGANVLTF. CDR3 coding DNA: TGTGCCAGCAGAGTTTGGGGGGACCAATCTCCGGCTGGGGCCAACGTCCTGACTTTC.

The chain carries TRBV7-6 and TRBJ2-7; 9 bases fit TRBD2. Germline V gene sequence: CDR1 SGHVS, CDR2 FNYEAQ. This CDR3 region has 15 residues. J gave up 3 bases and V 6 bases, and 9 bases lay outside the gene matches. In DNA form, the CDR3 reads TGTGCCAGCAGACCATTTCCTAGCGGGAACTACGAGCAGTACTTC. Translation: CASRPFPSGNYEQYF.

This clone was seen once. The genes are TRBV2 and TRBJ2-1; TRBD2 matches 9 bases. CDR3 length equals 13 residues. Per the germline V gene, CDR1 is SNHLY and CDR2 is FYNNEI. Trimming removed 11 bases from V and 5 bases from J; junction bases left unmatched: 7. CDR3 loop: CACSGSLNNEQFF. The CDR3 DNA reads TGTGCCTGTAGCGGGAGTCTCAACAATGAGCAGTTCTTC.

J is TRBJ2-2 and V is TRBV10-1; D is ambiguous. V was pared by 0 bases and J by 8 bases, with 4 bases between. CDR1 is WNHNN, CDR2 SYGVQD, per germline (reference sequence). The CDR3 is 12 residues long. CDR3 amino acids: CASSESSGELFF. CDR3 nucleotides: TGCGCCAGCAGTGAGTCGAGTGGGGAGCTGTTTTTT.

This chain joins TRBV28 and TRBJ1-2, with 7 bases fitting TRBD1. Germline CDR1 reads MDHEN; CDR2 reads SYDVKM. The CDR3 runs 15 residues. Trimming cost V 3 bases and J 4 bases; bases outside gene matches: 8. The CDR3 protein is CASSLRGQLPYGYTF. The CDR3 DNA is TGTGCCAGCAGTTTGAGGGGGCAGTTACCCTATGGCTACACCTTC.

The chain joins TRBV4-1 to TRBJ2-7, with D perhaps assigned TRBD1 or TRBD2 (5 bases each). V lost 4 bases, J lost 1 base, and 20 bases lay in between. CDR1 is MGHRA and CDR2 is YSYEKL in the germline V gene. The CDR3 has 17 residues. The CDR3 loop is CASSLRGGADQSYEQYF. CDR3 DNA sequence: TGCGCCAGCAGCCTAAGGGGCGGAGCGGATCAATCCTACGAGCAGTACTTC.

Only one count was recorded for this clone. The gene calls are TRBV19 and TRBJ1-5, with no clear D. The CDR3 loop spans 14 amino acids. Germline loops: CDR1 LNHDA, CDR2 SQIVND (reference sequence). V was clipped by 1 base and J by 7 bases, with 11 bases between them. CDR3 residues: CASSIGGLGQPQHF. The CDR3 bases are TGTGCCAGTAGTATAGGAGGGCTGGGCCAGCCCCAGCATTTT.

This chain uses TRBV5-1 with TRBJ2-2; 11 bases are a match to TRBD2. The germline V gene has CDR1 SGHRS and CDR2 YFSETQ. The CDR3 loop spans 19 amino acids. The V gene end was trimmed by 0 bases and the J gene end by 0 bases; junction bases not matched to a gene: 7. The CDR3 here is CASSLAEISGRANTGELFF. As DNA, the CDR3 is TGCGCCAGCAGCTTGGCAGAGATTAGCGGGAGGGCGAACACCGGGGAGCTGTTTTTT.

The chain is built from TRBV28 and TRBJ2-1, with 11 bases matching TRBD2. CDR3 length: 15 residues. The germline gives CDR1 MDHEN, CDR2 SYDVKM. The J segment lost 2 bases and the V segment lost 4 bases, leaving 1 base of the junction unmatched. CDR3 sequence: CASSSGLAAYNEQFF. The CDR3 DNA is TGTGCCAGCAGTTCGGGACTAGCGGCCTACAATGAGCAGTTCTTC.

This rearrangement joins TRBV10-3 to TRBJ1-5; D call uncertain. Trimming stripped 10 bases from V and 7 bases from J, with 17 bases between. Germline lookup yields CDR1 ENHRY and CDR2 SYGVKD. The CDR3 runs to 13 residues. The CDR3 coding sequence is TGTGCCACCACAGAGGAGGGTTTACAGCCCCAGCATTTT. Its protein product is CATTEEGLQPQHF.

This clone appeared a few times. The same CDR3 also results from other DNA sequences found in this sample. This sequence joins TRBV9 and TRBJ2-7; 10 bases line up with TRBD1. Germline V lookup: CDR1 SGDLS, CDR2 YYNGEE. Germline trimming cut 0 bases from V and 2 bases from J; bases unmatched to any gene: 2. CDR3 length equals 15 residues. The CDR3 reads CASSVGGQGAYEQYF. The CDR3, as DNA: TGTGCCAGCAGCGTAGGAGGACAGGGGGCCTACGAGCAGTACTTC. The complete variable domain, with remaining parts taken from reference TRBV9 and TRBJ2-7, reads DSGVTQTPKHLITATGQRVTLRCSPRSGDLSVYWYQQSLDQGLQFLIQYYNGEERAKGNILERFSAQQFPDLHSELNLSSLELGDSALYFCASSVGGQGAYEQYFGPGTRLTVT.